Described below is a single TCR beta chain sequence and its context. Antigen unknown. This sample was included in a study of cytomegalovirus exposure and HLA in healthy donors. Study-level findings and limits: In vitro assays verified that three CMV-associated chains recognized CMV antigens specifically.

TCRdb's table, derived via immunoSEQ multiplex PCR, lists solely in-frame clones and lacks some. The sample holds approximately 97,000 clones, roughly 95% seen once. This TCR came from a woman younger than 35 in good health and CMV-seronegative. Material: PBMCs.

CDR3 sequence: CASSEAPGPAYEQYF. The DNA for the CDR3 is TGTGCCAGCAGTGAAGCGCCTGGGCCTGCCTACGAGCAGTACTTC. This chain uses TRBV6-1 with TRBJ2-7, with D unclear. V was cut by 0 bases and J by 2 bases, with 11 bases left in between. From germline, CDR1 is MNHNS and CDR2 SASEGT. This CDR3 comprises 15 residues.